The 32 T cell receptor beta chains presented below share a single source sample, sequenced in a study of cytomegalovirus exposure and HLA in healthy donors. The PCR was carried out with 60 Vbeta primers and 13 Jbeta primers. Sequencing used immunoSEQ multiplex PCR; TCRdb keeps in-frame clones, though not all of them. The sample lists around 130,000 clones, 80% seen once, with under 3.5% in the top ten. The material sequenced was PBMCs. The receptors were gathered from a male donor in good health and CMV-seronegative.

The chain is built from TRBV14 and TRBJ1-4; TRBD1 might be the D (6 bases). There are 15 residues in the CDR3. V shed 4 bases and J shed 6 bases, with 15 bases lying between them. Germline values: CDR1 SGHDN, CDR2 FVKESK. CDR3 protein: CASSRLTGTYEKLFF. The CDR3 DNA is TGTGCCAGCAGCCGCCTCACCGGGACATATGAAAAACTGTTTTTT.

The chain links TRBV20-1 to TRBJ1-1; TRBD1 might be the D (6 bases). V lost 7 bases to trimming and J lost 10 bases, with 16 bases between them. In germline, CDR1 is DFQATT, CDR2 SNEGSKA (reference sequence). This CDR3 contains 11 residues. Here the CDR3 reads CSGFRGLGAFF. The CDR3 DNA is TGCAGTGGTTTCAGGGGACTAGGAGCTTTCTTT.

The chain joins TRBV30 to TRBJ1-1; weak D call: TRBD1 (6 bases). Trimming removed 6 bases at V and 6 bases at J, with 14 bases between. The CDR3 spans 12 residues. CDR1 and CDR2 (germline): GTSNPN, SVGIG (reference sequence). CDR3 nucleotides: TGTGCCTGTGAGGGGGGGGGTGCTGAAGCTTTCTTT. This sequence encodes CACEGGGAEAFF.

This clone appeared a single time. The chain is built from TRBV5-5 and TRBJ2-7; D call uncertain. CDR1 and CDR2 from the germline V gene are SGHKS and YYEKEE (reference sequence). The CDR3 has 15 residues. With 4 bases removed from V and 5 bases from J, the gap between germline ends came to 19 bases. The CDR3 loop reads CASSPKDISGHEQYF. The CDR3 DNA reads TGTGCCAGCAGCCCGAAAGACATATCTGGGCACGAGCAGTACTTC.

Notes on this clone: The sample holds other DNA sequences that translate to the same CDR3. The chain is built from TRBV7-3 and TRBJ2-7; tentative D call: TRBD2 (6 bases). The germline V gene has CDR1 SGHTA and CDR2 FQGTGA. The CDR3 is 16 amino acids. The V gene lost 1 base and the J gene lost 3 bases, with 16 bases spanning the gap. The DNA of the CDR3 is TGTGCCAGCAGCTTAAGGGCCCCGGGACTTAACTACGAGCAGTACTTC. Its translation is CASSLRAPGLNYEQYF.

The V call is TRBV28, the J call TRBJ1-1; TRBD1 matches 7 bases. The CDR3 consists of 13 residues. Germline V gene lookup returns CDR1 MDHEN and CDR2 SYDVKM. The V and J ends lost 6 bases and 4 bases, in that order; junction bases with no gene match: 5. CDR3 sequence: CASRKTGSTEAFF. CDR3 DNA sequence: TGTGCCAGCAGGAAGACAGGGAGCACTGAAGCTTTCTTT.

The chain employs TRBV5-1 and TRBJ2-1, with D unresolved. The V end was cut by 0 bases, the J end by 7 bases, with 8 bases between. CDR1 is SGHRS and CDR2 is YFSETQ in the germline V gene. The CDR3 extends over 13 amino acids. The CDR3 reads CASSLGSRNEQFF. In DNA form, the CDR3 reads TGCGCCAGCAGCTTGGGCTCTAGAAATGAGCAGTTCTTC.

The chain employs TRBV5-1 and TRBJ2-1, with D possibly matching TRBD1 (6 bases). From germline, CDR1 is SGHRS and CDR2 YFSETQ. The length of the CDR3 is 17 residues. V shed 0 bases and J shed 0 bases, with 13 bases lying between them. The DNA for the CDR3 is TGCGCCAGCAGCTTGGTAAGTGGGACAAGCTCCTACAATGAGCAGTTCTTC. It encodes CASSLVSGTSSYNEQFF.

This clone was observed a few times. The chain uses TRBV5-1 and TRBJ2-5; 12 bases align to TRBD1. This CDR3 spans 16 amino acids. The trim removed 3 bases at V and 4 bases at J, leaving 7 bases unmatched. Per the germline V gene, CDR1 is SGHRS and CDR2 is YFSETQ. The CDR3 reads CASSSTGQGARETQYF. The CDR3 nucleotides are TGCGCCAGCAGCTCCACGGGACAGGGGGCCCGAGAGACCCAGTACTTC.

The chain couples TRBV6-4 to TRBJ2-5; TRBD2 aligns across 8 bases. Per the germline V gene, CDR1 is MRHNA and CDR2 is SNTAGT. The CDR3 covers 15 residues. V lost 3 bases, J lost 4 bases, and 7 bases stayed unmatched. The CDR3: CASSEVAGGRETQYF. The CDR3 region has the DNA TGTGCCAGCAGTGAGGTGGCGGGAGGAAGAGAGACCCAGTACTTC.

The chain carries TRBV10-3 and TRBJ1-2; 8 bases are shared with TRBD1. Trimming removed 0 bases from V and 5 bases from J; junction bases left unmatched: 5. The CDR3 is 15 residues long. From germline, CDR1 is ENHRY and CDR2 SYGVKD. CDR3 sequence reads: CAISESDRVWYGYTF. The DNA for the CDR3 is TGTGCCATCAGTGAGTCGGACAGGGTTTGGTATGGCTACACCTTC.

The chain is built from TRBV5-4 and TRBJ1-1; no firm D call. The CDR3 length is 14 residues. Trimming left V 0 bases short and J 1 base short, with 7 bases between. Germline V gene sequence: CDR1 SGHNT, CDR2 YYREEE (reference sequence). The CDR3 spells CASSLGGRNTEAFF. CDR3 DNA sequence: TGTGCCAGCAGCTTGGGAGGTAGGAACACTGAAGCTTTCTTT.

This clone appeared a single time. The V and J genes are TRBV5-4 and TRBJ2-5; 7 bases align to TRBD2. This CDR3 is 16 amino acids long. J was trimmed by 5 bases and V by 1 base; bases with no gene match: 11. Germline loops: CDR1 SGHNT, CDR2 YYREEE (reference sequence). CDR3 sequence reads: CASSLSSGGGGETQYF. The CDR3 coding sequence is TGTGCCAGCAGCTTGAGTTCTGGCGGGGGTGGGGAGACCCAGTACTTC.

The chain joins TRBV10-2 to TRBJ1-5; possible D gene TRBD1, 6 bases. Germline CDR1 and CDR2: WSHSY and SAAADI. Deletions cut 0 bases from V and 5 bases from J, with 11 bases between. This CDR3 region has 15 residues. DNA for the CDR3: TGCGCCAGCAGTGAGTCGTCTCCAGGGGATCAGCCCCAGCATTTT. It codes for CASSESSPGDQPQHF.

In nucleotides, the CDR3 is TGTGCCAGCAGTGACCAATTACTAAGGCCCCAGCATTTT. Its protein product is CASSDQLLRPQHF. This chain uses TRBV6-5 with TRBJ1-5; no definite D call. Looked up from germline, CDR1 is MNHEY and CDR2 is SVGAGI. This CDR3 region has 13 residues. With 5 bases removed from V and 9 bases from J, the gap between germline ends came to 14 bases.

The genes are TRBV15 and TRBJ2-7, with TRBD2 as a possible D gene (6 bases). Trimming took 2 bases from V and 2 from J, leaving 13 bases between them. The germline V gene has CDR1 LNHNV and CDR2 YYDKDF (reference sequence). The CDR3 runs 15 residues. The chain's CDR3 is CATSRTVAAAYEQYF. DNA of the CDR3: TGTGCCACCAGCAGAACCGTAGCGGCCGCCTACGAGCAGTACTTC.

In its sample, this clone ranks as medium-sized (0.01 to 0.1%). The gene calls are TRBV6-1 and TRBJ1-5, with 7 bases lining up with TRBD1. CDR3 length equals 16 residues. The V gene end was trimmed by 2 bases and the J gene end by 2 bases; junction bases not matched to a gene: 6. Germline assignment: CDR1 MNHNS and CDR2 SASEGT. CDR3 in amino acids: CASSEYEGGGNQPQHF. Here the CDR3 DNA reads TGTGCCAGCAGTGAATACGAAGGGGGCGGCAATCAGCCCCAGCATTTT.

The chain is built from TRBV18 and TRBJ1-6; TRBD1 matches at 7 bases. Germline V gives CDR1 KGHSH, CDR2 LQKENI. The CDR3 consists of 15 residues. Unmatched junction bases numbered 9, after V lost 3 bases and J lost 10 bases. The CDR3 loop is CASSPLQGSGSPLHF. DNA of the CDR3: TGTGCCAGCTCACCGTTACAGGGGAGCGGATCACCCCTCCACTTT.

V gene TRBV28 combines with J gene TRBJ2-2; the match to TRBD1 covers 7 bases. The V gene end was trimmed by 1 base and the J gene end by 3 bases; junction bases not matched to a gene: 5. This CDR3 is built from 16 residues. The V gene's germline CDR1 is MDHEN and CDR2 SYDVKM. The CDR3 is CASSLYRGGDTGELFF. CDR3 sequence (DNA): TGTGCCAGCAGTTTATACAGGGGCGGAGACACCGGGGAGCTGTTTTTT.

This clone was detected once. The genes are TRBV7-9 and TRBJ2-7; 7 bases map to TRBD2. This CDR3 region has 16 residues. The V gene end was trimmed by 8 bases and the J gene end by 3 bases; junction bases not matched to a gene: 16. CDR1 is SEHNR, CDR2 FQNEAQ, per germline (reference sequence). In DNA, the CDR3 is TGTGCCAGCGTTTGGGGGGGACCTCAAAGAGGCTACGAGCAGTACTTC. Translating gives CASVWGGPQRGYEQYF.

This clone was counted between two and nine times. The chain combines TRBV5-1 with TRBJ2-7; a possible D gene is TRBD1 (5 bases). V was trimmed by 1 base and J by 2 bases, leaving 10 bases between them. The CDR3 loop spans 14 amino acids. Germline V gene sequence: CDR1 SGHRS, CDR2 YFSETQ. CDR3 sequence reads: CASSLKLTAYEQYF. For the CDR3, the DNA is TGCGCCAGCAGCTTGAAACTGACAGCCTACGAGCAGTACTTC.

The V call is TRBV18, the J call TRBJ1-4; TRBD1 is a possible D gene (6 bases). The CDR3 runs 14 residues. Germline CDR1 reads KGHSH; CDR2 reads LQKENI. Trimming left V 6 bases short and J 8 bases short, with 16 bases between. The CDR3 DNA reads TGTGCCAGCTCCCCTGACAGGTCCGGGGAAAAACTGTTTTTT. Protein sequence: CASSPDRSGEKLFF.

The V and J genes are TRBV5-8 and TRBJ2-3; the match to TRBD2 covers 11 bases. There are 17 residues in the CDR3. Trimming took 3 bases from V and 8 from J; bases not matched to a gene: 14. Germline CDR1 reads SGHTS; CDR2 reads YDEGEE. CDR3 sequence: CASSSTTTSGRSGTQYF. Here the CDR3 DNA reads TGTGCCAGCAGCTCGACAACCACTAGCGGGAGATCAGGTACGCAGTATTTT.

The V call is TRBV28, the J call TRBJ1-3, with 8 bases lining up with TRBD1. CDR3 length: 14 amino acids. The trim removed 6 bases at V and 0 bases at J, leaving 1 base unmatched. Germline V lookup: CDR1 MDHEN, CDR2 SYDVKM. CDR3 in amino acids: CASRGTGSGNTIYF. The CDR3 nucleotides read TGTGCCAGCAGGGGGACAGGCTCTGGAAACACCATATATTTT.

The rearrangement uses TRBV5-1 and TRBJ2-6; D may be TRBD1 (6 bases). Germline CDR1 and CDR2: SGHRS and YFSETQ. Deletions cut 2 bases from V and 3 bases from J, with 15 bases between. This CDR3 spans 17 amino acids. CDR3 sequence reads: CASSFMPTGSGANVLTF. The DNA for the CDR3 is TGCGCCAGCAGCTTCATGCCAACAGGGAGTGGGGCCAACGTCCTGACTTTC. The whole variable domain, remainder taken from reference TRBV5-1 and TRBJ2-6, is KAGVTQTPRYLIKTRGQQVTLSCSPISGHRSVSWYQQTPGQGLQFLFEYFSETQRNKGNFPGRFSGRQFSNSRSEMNVSTLELGDSALYLCASSFMPTGSGANVLTFGAGSRLTVL.

The chain combines TRBV4-3 with TRBJ2-7; 16 positions agree with TRBD2. Germline CDR1 and CDR2: LGHNA and YSLEER. There are 18 residues in the CDR3. The junction had 9 bases not matched to a gene; V was cut back by 3 bases and J by 4 bases. CDR3 in DNA: TGCGCCAGCAGCCAGGCCCCGGGACTAGCGGGGGGGCGGTACGAGCAGTACTTC. It codes for CASSQAPGLAGGRYEQYF.

The chain employs TRBV29-1 and TRBJ2-3; 8 bases line up with TRBD2. V shed 8 bases, J shed 0 bases, and the junction held 10 bases outside the gene matches. CDR1 is SQVTM and CDR2 is ANQGSEA in the germline V gene. The CDR3 is 15 residues long. The CDR3 sequence is CSSRRGGSSTDTQYF. The CDR3 bases are TGCAGCTCCCGACGGGGGGGGAGTAGCACAGATACGCAGTATTTT.

The V and J genes are TRBV10-3 and TRBJ2-3, with a possible D match to TRBD1 (6 bases). Per the germline V gene, CDR1 is ENHRY and CDR2 is SYGVKD. CDR3 length: 15 amino acids. The V and J ends lost 0 bases and 1 base respectively, with 8 bases between them. In nucleotides, the CDR3 is TGTGCCATCAGTGAGTCGCGGACAGGCACAGATACGCAGTATTTT. This codes for CAISESRTGTDTQYF.

This chain links TRBV5-4 with TRBJ2-4; D perhaps matches TRBD1 (7 bases). This CDR3 is 14 amino acids long. Germline CDR1 SGHNT, CDR2 YYREEE (reference sequence). V was pared by 1 base and J by 8 bases, with 13 bases between. The CDR3 sequence is CASSLSDREDIQYF. The CDR3 DNA sequence: TGTGCCAGCAGCTTGAGTGACAGGGAGGACATTCAGTACTTC. The full variable domain, its missing parts supplied by reference TRBV5-4 and TRBJ2-4, is ETGVTQSPTHLIKTRGQQVTLRCSSQSGHNTVSWYQQALGQGPQFIFQYYREEENGRGNFPPRFSGLQFPNYSSELNVNALELDDSALYLCASSLSDREDIQYFGAGTRLSVL.

The CDR3 bases are TGTGCCAGCAGCTTGGTGGGAGCGGGGTGGACTGAAGCTTTCTTT. Protein: CASSLVGAGWTEAFF. The chain recombines TRBV5-6 with TRBJ1-1; D is unresolved. The germline V and J ends were trimmed by 0 bases and 5 bases, with 14 bases remaining between them. CDR1 is SGHDT and CDR2 is YYEEEE in the germline V gene. This CDR3 comprises 15 residues.

The chain has TRBV13 and TRBJ2-1, with 10 bases aligning to TRBD2. This CDR3 contains 16 residues. J gave up 4 bases and V 4 bases, and 7 bases lay outside the gene matches. From germline, CDR1 is PRHDT and CDR2 FYEKMQ (reference sequence). This chain's CDR3 is CASSSLAGVGYNEQFF. Here the CDR3 DNA reads TGTGCCAGCAGCTCCCTAGCGGGAGTCGGGTACAATGAGCAGTTCTTC.

The genes are TRBV28 and TRBJ1-6, with 9 bases fitting TRBD1. The CDR3 length is 17 residues. Trimming took 5 bases from V and 3 from J; bases not matched to a gene: 8. Germline CDR1 is MDHEN and CDR2 is SYDVKM. The CDR3 nucleotides are TGTGCCAGCAGTGCCGCCGGGACAGGGTTCTATAATTCACCCCTCCACTTT. Translated, it gives CASSAAGTGFYNSPLHF.